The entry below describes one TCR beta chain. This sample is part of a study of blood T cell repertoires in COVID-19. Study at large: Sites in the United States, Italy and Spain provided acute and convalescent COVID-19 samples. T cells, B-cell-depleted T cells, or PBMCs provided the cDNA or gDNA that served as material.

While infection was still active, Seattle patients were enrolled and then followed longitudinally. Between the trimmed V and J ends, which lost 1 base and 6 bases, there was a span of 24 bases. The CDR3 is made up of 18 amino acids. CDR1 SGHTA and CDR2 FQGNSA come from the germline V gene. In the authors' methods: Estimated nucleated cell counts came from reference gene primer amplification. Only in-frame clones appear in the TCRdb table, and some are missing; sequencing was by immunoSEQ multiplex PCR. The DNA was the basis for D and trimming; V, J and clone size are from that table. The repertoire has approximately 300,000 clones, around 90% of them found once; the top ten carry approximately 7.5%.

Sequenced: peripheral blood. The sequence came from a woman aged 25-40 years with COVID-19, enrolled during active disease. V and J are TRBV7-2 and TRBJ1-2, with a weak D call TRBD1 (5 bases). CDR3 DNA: TGTGCCAGCAGCTTAGGCGTGGAGTGGGGGGTAGACATCGATGGCTACACCTTC. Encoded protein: CASSLGVEWGVDIDGYTF.